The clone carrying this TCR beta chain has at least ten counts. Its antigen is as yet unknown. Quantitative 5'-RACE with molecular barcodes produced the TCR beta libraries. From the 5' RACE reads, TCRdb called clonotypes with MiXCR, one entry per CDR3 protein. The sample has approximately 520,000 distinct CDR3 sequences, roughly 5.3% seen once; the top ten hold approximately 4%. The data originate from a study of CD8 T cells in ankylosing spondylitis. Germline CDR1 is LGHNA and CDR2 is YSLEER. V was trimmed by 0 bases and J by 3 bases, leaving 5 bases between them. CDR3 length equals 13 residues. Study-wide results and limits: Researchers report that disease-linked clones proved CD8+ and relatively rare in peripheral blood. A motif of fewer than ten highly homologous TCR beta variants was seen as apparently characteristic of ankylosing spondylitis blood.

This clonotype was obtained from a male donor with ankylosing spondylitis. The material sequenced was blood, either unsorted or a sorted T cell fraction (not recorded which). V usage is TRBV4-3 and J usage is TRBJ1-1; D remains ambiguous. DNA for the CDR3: TGCGCCAGCAGCCAAGATTATTACACTGAAGCTTTCTTT. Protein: CASSQDYYTEAFF.